The 9 T cell receptor beta chains given below trace back to one sample, sequenced in a study of T cells in Graves' hyperthyroidism and ophthalmopathy. Amplified TCR beta CDR3 regions derived from RNA transcripts. A set of HTBI primers served as the primers for a first-round RT-PCR of the TCR CDR3. TCRdb ran MiXCR on the multiplex PCR reads and lists one entry per CDR3 protein. The data contain about 400,000 distinct CDR3 sequences, around 14% of them singletons. The sequencing input was blood. The receptors come from a woman in her 30s with Graves' hyperthyroidism.

This clonotype was recorded at least ten times. The chain links TRBV29-1 to TRBJ2-7; weak D call: TRBD2 (5 bases). The germline V gene has CDR1 SQVTM and CDR2 ANQGSEA. The germline V and J ends were trimmed by 5 bases and 4 bases, with 12 bases remaining between them. This CDR3 has 12 amino acids. CDR3 amino acids: CSVSGSVYEQYF. In DNA, the CDR3 is TGCAGCGTTAGTGGTAGCGTATACGAGCAGTACTTC.

This clonotype turned up a few times. The V gene is TRBV20-1, the J gene TRBJ2-7; the D gene could be TRBD1 or TRBD2 (5 bases each). Trimming took off 1 base at V and 3 bases at J, with 13 bases between the two ends. This CDR3 contains 14 residues. Germline V gene sequence: CDR1 DFQATT, CDR2 SNEGSKA (reference sequence). The DNA for the CDR3 is TGCAGTGCTAGAGTTCAGGGAGTAGACTACGAGCAGTACTTC. It specifies CSARVQGVDYEQYF.

This clonotype has at least ten counts. The chain employs TRBV5-1 and TRBJ1-1, with D possibly TRBD1 on 5 matching bases. Germline V gives CDR1 SGHRS, CDR2 YFSETQ. The CDR3 is 14 amino acids. The V end lost 4 bases, the J end lost 0 bases, and 10 bases lay between the germline ends. Here the CDR3 reads CASSETVLNTEAFF. The CDR3 nucleotides read TGCGCCAGCAGCGAGACAGTCCTGAACACTGAAGCTTTCTTT.

This clonotype showed up just a few times. The gene calls are TRBV7-9 and TRBJ2-5; 8 nucleotides align to TRBD1. CDR3 length: 15 residues. J lost 1 base, V lost 5 bases, and 6 bases had no gene match. Germline CDR1 is SEHNR and CDR2 is FQNEAQ (reference sequence). In DNA form, the CDR3 reads TGTGCCAGCAGCCTGGGACAGGCCGTCCAAGAGACCCAGTACTTC. As protein: CASSLGQAVQETQYF.

This clonotype was counted at least ten times. The V and J genes are TRBV5-1 and TRBJ2-2; D might be TRBD1 (5 bases). V lost 4 bases, J lost 7 bases, and 20 bases lay in between. Germline-derived CDR1 and CDR2 are SGHRS and YFSETQ. There are 16 residues in the CDR3. The CDR3 DNA follows: TGCGCCAGCAGCACCCCTGGAAGGGGTTTGGGCGGGGAGCTGTTTTTT. Residues: CASSTPGRGLGGELFF.

This chain connects TRBV18 to TRBJ2-5; 10 bases align to TRBD2. Germline V gives CDR1 KGHSH, CDR2 LQKENI. V shed 2 bases, J shed 5 bases, and the junction held 8 bases outside the gene matches. This CDR3 region has 16 residues. The CDR3 sequence: CASSPKQAGGFETQYF. CDR3 nucleotide sequence: TGTGCCAGCTCACCAAAGCAAGCGGGAGGGTTTGAGACCCAGTACTTC.

This clonotype was counted many times. The gene calls are TRBV3-1 and TRBJ2-5; 8 bases fit TRBD1. V gave up 7 bases and J gave up 2 bases; unmatched junction bases: 21. The CDR3 has 19 residues. Germline CDR1 is LGHDT and CDR2 is YNNKEL (reference sequence). The CDR3 here is CASTSLGRGRVPEQETQYF. The CDR3, as DNA: TGTGCCAGCACCTCGCTAGGCAGGGGGCGCGTTCCAGAGCAAGAGACCCAGTACTTC.

Ten or more counts support this clonotype. The chain links TRBV28 to TRBJ2-1, with TRBD2 matching over 12 bases. The V and J ends lost 5 bases and 8 bases, in that order; junction bases with no gene match: 7. The CDR3 has 15 amino acids. Germline V lookup: CDR1 MDHEN, CDR2 SYDVKM. The CDR3 spells CASSELAGGVYEQFF. In DNA form, the CDR3 reads TGTGCCAGCAGTGAACTAGCGGGAGGCGTGTATGAGCAGTTCTTC.

The chain has TRBV19 and TRBJ2-5; D remains ambiguous. Between the trimmed V and J ends, which lost 2 bases and 3 bases, there was a span of 7 bases. The CDR3 consists of 13 residues. CDR1 and CDR2 from the germline V gene are LNHDA and SQIVND (reference sequence). CDR3 loop: CASSIHRKETQYF. CDR3 sequence (DNA): TGTGCCAGTAGTATACACAGAAAAGAGACCCAGTACTTC.